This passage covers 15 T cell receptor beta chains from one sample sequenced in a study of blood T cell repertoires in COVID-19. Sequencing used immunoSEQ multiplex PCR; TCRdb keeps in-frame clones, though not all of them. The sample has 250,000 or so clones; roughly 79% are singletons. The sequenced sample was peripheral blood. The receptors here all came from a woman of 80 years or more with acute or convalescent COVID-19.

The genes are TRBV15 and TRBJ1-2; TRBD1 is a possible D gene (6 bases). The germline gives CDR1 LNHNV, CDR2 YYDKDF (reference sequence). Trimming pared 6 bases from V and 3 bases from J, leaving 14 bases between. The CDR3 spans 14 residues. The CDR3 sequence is CATRGGGRDYGYTF. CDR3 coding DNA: TGTGCCACCAGAGGCGGGGGGCGAGACTATGGCTACACCTTC.

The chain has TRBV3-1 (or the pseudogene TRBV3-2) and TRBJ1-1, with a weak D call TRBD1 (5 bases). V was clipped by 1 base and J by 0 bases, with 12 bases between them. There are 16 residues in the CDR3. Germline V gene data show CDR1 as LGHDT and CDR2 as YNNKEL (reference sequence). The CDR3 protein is CASSQVQGFLNTEAFF. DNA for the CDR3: TGTGCCAGCAGCCAAGTTCAGGGTTTCTTGAACACTGAAGCTTTCTTT.

Here the CDR3 reads CASSPIPQNTGELFF. The CDR3 bases are TGTGCCAGCAGCCCCATACCACAAAACACCGGGGAGCTGTTTTTT. The chain carries TRBV7-7 and TRBJ2-2; D gene ambiguous. CDR1 and CDR2 (germline): SSHAT, FNYEAQ (reference sequence). The CDR3 consists of 15 residues. Trimming took 5 bases from V and 2 from J, leaving 12 bases between them.

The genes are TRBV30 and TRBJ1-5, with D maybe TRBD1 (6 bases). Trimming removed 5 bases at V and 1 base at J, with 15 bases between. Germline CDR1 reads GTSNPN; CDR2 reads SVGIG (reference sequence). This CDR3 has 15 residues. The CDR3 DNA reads TGTGCCTGGGGCCCCCCAACAGGGAGCAATCAGCCCCAGCATTTT. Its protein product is CAWGPPTGSNQPQHF.

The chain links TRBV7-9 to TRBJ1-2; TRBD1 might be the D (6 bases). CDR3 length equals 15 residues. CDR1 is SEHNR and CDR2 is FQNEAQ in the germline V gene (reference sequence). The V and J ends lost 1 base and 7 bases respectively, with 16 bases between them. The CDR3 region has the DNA TGTGCCAGCAGCTTAGATCGGGGGGCGGCAAGTGGCTACACCTTC. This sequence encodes CASSLDRGAASGYTF.

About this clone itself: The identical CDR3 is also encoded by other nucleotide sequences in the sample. The CDR3 nucleotides are TGTGCCACCAGCAGAGTAGGGCGGGGGGAGACCCAGTACTTC. Protein: CATSRVGRGETQYF. The chain joins TRBV15 to TRBJ2-5; 7 positions match TRBD2. The CDR3 runs 14 residues. Germline assignment: CDR1 LNHNV and CDR2 YYDKDF (reference sequence). Trimming removed 1 base from V and 5 bases from J; junction bases left unmatched: 4. The variable domain in full, completed from reference TRBV15 and TRBJ2-5, reads DAMVIQNPRYQVTQFGKPVTLSCSQTLNHNVMYWYQQKSSQAPKLLFHYYDKDFNNEADTPDNFQSRRPNTSFCFLDIRSPGLGDTAMYLCATSRVGRGETQYFGPGTRLLVL.

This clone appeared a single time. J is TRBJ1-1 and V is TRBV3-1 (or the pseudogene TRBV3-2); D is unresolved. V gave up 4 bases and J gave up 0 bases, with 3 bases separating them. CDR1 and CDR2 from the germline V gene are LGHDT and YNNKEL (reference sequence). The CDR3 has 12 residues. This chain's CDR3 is CASSPMNTEAFF. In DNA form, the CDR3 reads TGTGCCAGCAGCCCCATGAACACTGAAGCTTTCTTT.

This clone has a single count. The CDR3 here is CASRGRGTDTQYF. In nucleotides, the CDR3 is TGTGCCAGCAGAGGGCGGGGCACAGATACGCAGTATTTT. This chain uses TRBV7-9 with TRBJ2-3; D might be TRBD2 (5 bases). V was pared by 6 bases and J by 1 base, with 8 bases between. The CDR3 length is 13 residues. In germline, CDR1 is SEHNR, CDR2 FQNEAQ (reference sequence).

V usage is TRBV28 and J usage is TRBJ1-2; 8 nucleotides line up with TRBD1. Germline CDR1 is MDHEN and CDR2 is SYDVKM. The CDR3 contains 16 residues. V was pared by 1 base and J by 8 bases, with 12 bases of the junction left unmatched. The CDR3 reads CASSLSPETGVEGYTF. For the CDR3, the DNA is TGTGCCAGCAGTTTATCCCCCGAGACAGGGGTGGAAGGCTACACCTTC.

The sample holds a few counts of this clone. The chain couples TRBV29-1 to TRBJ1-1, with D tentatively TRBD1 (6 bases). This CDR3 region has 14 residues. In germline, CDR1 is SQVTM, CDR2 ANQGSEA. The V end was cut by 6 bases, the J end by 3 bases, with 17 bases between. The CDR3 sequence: CSVDVSPGDTEAFF. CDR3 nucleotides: TGCAGCGTGGATGTCAGTCCAGGGGACACTGAAGCTTTCTTT.

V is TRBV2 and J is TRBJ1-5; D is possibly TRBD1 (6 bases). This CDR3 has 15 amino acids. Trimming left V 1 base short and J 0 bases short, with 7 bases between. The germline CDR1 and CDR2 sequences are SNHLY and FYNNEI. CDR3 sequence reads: CASSEEGHSNQPQHF. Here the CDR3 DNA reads TGTGCCAGCAGTGAAGAGGGACATAGCAATCAGCCCCAGCATTTT. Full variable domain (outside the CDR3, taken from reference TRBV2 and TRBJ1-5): EPEVTQTPSHQVTQMGQEVILRCVPISNHLYFYWYRQILGQKVEFLVSFYNNEISEKSEIFDDQFSVERPDGSNFTLKIRSTKLEDSAMYFCASSEEGHSNQPQHFGDGTRLSIL.

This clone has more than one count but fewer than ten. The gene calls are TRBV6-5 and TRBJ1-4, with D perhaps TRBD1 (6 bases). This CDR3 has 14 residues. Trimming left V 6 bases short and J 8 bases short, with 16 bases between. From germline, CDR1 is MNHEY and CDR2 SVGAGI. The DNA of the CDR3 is TGTGCCAGCAGCAGGGGAATTCAAATGGAAAAACTGTTTTTT. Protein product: CASSRGIQMEKLFF.

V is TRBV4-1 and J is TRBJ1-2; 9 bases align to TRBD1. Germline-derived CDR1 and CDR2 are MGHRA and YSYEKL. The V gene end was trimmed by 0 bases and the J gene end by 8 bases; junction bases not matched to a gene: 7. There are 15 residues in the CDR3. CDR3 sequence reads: CASSQDRDRGGGYTF. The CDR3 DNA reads TGCGCCAGCAGCCAAGATCGAGACAGGGGGGGAGGCTACACCTTC.

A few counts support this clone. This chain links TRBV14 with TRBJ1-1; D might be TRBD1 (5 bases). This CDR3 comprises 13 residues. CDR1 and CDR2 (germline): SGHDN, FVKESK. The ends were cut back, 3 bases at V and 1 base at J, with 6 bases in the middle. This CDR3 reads CASSQTANTEAFF. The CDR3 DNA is TGTGCCAGCAGCCAGACAGCGAACACTGAAGCTTTCTTT.

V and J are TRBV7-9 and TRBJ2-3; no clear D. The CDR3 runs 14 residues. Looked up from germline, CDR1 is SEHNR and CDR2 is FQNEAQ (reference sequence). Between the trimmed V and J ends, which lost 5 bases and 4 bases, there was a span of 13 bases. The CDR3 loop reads CASSPGSRADTQYF. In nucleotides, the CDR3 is TGTGCCAGCAGCCCGGGTTCTCGGGCAGATACGCAGTATTTT. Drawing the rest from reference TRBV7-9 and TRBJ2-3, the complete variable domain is DTGVSQNPRHKITKRGQNVTFRCDPISEHNRLYWYRQTLGQGPEFLTYFQNEAQLEKSRLLSDRFSAERPKGSFSTLEIQRTEQGDSAMYLCASSPGSRADTQYFGPGTRLTVL.